The clone carrying this TCR beta chain was counted only a few times. These data come from a study of early T cells in non-severe SARS-CoV-2 infection. Looked up from germline, CDR1 is DFQATT and CDR2 is SNEGSKA (reference sequence). CDR3 size: 14 residues. TCRdb passed the 5' RACE reads through MiXCR, listing each CDR3 protein once. Among tens of thousands of distinct CDR3 sequences, 11% to 15% were seen once, and the ten largest hold about 6%. J is TRBJ2-3 and V is TRBV20-1; a weak D match, TRBD1 (6 bases). Specimen: whole blood. The receptor's source is an adult who was a healthcare worker with PCR-confirmed SARS-CoV-2 infection or an uninfected control (not recorded which). CDR3 nucleotide sequence: TGCAGAGCCAGGACAGTGCCCGGCACAGATACGCAGTATTTT. It codes for CRARTVPGTDTQYF.